This TCR beta chain came from a study of CD4 and CD8 cells across lung adenocarcinoma regions. The CDR3 has 14 residues. Trimming cost V 5 bases and J 0 bases, with 9 bases left between them. TCRdb used MiXCR to reprocess the PCR reads, holding one entry per CDR3 protein. The table lists roughly 10,000 distinct CDR3 sequences, 35% to 60% of them singletons. This chain uses TRBV12-3 or TRBV12-4 with TRBJ2-3; D may be TRBD1 (6 bases). The sequenced material came from CD8+ T cells from the margin of a lung tumor. The sequence was collected from a male donor with lung adenocarcinoma. The CD4 and CD8 labels of this study may be unreliable. CDR3 bases: TGTGCCAGCAGTCACGGACAGAGCACAGATACGCAGTATTTT. Translating it yields CASSHGQSTDTQYF.